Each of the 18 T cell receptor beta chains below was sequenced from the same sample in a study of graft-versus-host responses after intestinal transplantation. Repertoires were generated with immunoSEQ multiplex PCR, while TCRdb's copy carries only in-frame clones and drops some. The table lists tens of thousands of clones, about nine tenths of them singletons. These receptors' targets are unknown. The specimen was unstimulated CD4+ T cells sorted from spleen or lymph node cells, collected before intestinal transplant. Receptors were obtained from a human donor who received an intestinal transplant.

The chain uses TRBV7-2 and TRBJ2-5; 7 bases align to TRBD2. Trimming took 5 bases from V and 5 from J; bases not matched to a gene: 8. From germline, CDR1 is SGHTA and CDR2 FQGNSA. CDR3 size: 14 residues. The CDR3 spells CASSLTGTTETQYF. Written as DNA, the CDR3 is TGTGCCAGCAGCCTAACCGGGACTACCGAGACCCAGTACTTC. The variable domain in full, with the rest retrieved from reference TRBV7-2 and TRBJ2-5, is GAGVSQSPSNKVTEKGKDVELRCDPISGHTALYWYRQSLGQGLEFLIYFQGNSAPDKSGLPSDRFSAERTGGSVSTLTIQRTQQEDSAVYLCASSLTGTTETQYFGPGTRLLVL.

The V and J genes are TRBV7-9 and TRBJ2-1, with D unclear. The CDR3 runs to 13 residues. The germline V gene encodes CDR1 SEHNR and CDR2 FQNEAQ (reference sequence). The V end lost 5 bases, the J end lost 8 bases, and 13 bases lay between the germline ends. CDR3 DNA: TGTGCCAGCAGCCCCAGTTCCGTCGATGAGCAGTTCTTC. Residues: CASSPSSVDEQFF. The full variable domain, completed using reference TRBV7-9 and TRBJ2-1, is DTGVSQNPRHKITKRGQNVTFRCDPISEHNRLYWYRQTLGQGPEFLTYFQNEAQLEKSRLLSDRFSAERPKGSFSTLEIQRTEQGDSAMYLCASSPSSVDEQFFGPGTRLTVL.

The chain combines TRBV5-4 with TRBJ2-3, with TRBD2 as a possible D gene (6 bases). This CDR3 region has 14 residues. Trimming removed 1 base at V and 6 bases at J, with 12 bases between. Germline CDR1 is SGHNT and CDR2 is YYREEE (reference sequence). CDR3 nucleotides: TGTGCCAGCAGCTTGACGACTAGTTATGATACGCAGTATTTT. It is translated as CASSLTTSYDTQYF.

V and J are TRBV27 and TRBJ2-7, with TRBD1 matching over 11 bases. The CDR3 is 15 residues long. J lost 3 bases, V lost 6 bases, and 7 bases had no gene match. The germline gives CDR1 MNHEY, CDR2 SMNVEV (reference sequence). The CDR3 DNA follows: TGTGCCAGCAGACCGGGACAGGGGGTACTCTACGAGCAGTACTTC. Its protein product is CASRPGQGVLYEQYF.

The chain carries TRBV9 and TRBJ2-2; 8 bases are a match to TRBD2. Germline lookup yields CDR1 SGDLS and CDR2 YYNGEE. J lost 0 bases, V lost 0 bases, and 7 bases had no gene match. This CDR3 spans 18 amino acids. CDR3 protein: CASSVEGSGATNTGELFF. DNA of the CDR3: TGTGCCAGCAGCGTAGAGGGTAGCGGGGCCACGAACACCGGGGAGCTGTTTTTT.

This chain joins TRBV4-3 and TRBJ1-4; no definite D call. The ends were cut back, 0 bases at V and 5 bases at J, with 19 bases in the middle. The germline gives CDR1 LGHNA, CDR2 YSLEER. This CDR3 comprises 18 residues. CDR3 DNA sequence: TGCGCCAGCAGCCAAGAATACCCGGCGAGGGTTCGAAATGAAAAACTGTTTTTT. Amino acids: CASSQEYPARVRNEKLFF.

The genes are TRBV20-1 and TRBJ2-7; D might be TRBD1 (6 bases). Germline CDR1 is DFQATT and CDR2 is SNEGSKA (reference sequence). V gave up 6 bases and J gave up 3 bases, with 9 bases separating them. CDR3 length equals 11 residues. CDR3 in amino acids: CSARGGYEQYF. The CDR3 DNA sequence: TGCAGTGCCCGAGGGGGCTACGAGCAGTACTTC.

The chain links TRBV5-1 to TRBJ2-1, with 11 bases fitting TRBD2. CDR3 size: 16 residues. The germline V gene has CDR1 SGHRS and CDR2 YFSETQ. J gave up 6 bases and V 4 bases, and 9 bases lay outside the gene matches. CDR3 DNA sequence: TGCGCCAGCAGCGGGGTAGCGGGGGGGCGGAGCAATGAGCAGTTCTTC. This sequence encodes CASSGVAGGRSNEQFF.

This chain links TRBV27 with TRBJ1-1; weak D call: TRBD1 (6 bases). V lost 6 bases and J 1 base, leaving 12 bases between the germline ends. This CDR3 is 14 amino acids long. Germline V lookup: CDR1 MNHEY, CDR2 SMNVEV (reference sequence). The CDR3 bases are TGTGCCAGCAGCCGGACAGATCGGAACACTGAAGCTTTCTTT. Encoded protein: CASSRTDRNTEAFF.

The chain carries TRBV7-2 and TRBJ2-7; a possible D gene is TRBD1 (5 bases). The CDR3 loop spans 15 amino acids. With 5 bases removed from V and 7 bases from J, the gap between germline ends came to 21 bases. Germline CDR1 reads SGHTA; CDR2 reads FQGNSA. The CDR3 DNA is TGTGCCAGCAGCGCCATAATTCAGGGTCTTGGGGAGCAGTACTTC. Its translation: CASSAIIQGLGEQYF.

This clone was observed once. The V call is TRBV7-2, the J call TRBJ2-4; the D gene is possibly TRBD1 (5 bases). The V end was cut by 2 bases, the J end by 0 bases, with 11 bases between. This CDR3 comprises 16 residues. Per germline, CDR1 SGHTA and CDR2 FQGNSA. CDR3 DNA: TGTGCCAGCAGCTTAATGGTGGGGCTAGCCAAAAACATTCAGTACTTC. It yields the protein CASSLMVGLAKNIQYF. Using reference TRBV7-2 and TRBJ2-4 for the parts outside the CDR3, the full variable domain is GAGVSQSPSNKVTEKGKDVELRCDPISGHTALYWYRQSLGQGLEFLIYFQGNSAPDKSGLPSDRFSAERTGGSVSTLTIQRTQQEDSAVYLCASSLMVGLAKNIQYFGAGTRLSVL.

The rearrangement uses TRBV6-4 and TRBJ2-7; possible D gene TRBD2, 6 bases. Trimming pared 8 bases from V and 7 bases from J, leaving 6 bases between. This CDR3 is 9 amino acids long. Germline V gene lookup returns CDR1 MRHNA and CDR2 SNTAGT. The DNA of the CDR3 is TGTGCCAGCGGGGGGGAGCAGTACTTC. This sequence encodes CASGGEQYF.

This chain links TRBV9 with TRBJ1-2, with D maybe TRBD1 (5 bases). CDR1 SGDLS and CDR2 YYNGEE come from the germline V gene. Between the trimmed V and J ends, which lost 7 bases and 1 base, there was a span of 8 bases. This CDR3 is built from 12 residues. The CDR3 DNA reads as TGTGCCAGCCTGGGACTTAACTATGGCTACACCTTC. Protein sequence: CASLGLNYGYTF.

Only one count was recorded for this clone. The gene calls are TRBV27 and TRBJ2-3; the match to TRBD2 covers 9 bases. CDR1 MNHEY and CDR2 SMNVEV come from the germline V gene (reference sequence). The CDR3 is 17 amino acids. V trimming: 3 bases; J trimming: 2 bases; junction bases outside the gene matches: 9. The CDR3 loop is CASSFRRTSAFTDTQYF. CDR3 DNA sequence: TGTGCCAGCAGTTTTCGACGGACTAGCGCTTTCACAGATACGCAGTATTTT.

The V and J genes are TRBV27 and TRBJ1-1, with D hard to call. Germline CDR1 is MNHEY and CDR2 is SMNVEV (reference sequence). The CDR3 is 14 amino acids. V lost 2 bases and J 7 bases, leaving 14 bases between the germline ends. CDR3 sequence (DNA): TGTGCCAGCAGTTTAGCGGCGGAAAGCCTTGAAGCTTTCTTT. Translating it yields CASSLAAESLEAFF.

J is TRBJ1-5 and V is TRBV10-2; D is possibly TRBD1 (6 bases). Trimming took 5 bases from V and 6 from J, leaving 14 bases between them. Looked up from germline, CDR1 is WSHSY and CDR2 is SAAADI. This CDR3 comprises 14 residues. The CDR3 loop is CASSWTEPGQPQHF. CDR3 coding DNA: TGCGCCAGCAGTTGGACAGAACCGGGTCAGCCCCAGCATTTT.

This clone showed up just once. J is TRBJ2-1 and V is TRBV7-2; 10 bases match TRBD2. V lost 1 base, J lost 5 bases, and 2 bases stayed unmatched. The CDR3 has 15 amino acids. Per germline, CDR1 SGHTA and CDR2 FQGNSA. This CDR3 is CASSLVAGGDNEQFF. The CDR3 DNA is TGTGCCAGCAGCTTAGTAGCGGGGGGCGACAATGAGCAGTTCTTC.

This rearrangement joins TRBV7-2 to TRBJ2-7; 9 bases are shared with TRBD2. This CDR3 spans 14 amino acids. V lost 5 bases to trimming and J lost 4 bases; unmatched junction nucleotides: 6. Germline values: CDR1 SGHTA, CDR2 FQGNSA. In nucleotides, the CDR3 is TGTGCCAGCAGCGAACGTAGCGGGGGTTACGAGCAGTACTTC. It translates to CASSERSGGYEQYF.